Listed below are T cell receptor beta chains from one sample, sequenced in a study of T cells in narcolepsy. Data came from immunoSEQ multiplex PCR; TCRdb stores just in-frame clones and leaves some out. In the table there are over 15,000 clones, under 90% of which are singletons. The specimen was memory (CD45RA-) CD4+ T cells from blood. These receptors were obtained from a human donor in good health. Both conserved end residues are trimmed from each CDR3. A D gene is named only where the DNA matches it firmly.

TRBJ2-1 | TRBD2 | TRBV2 | ASSGSAGAYHEQF
TRBJ1-1 | TRBD1 | TRBV18 | ASSQRQGTRDTEAF
TRBJ1-2 | . | TRBV18 | ASSPAQGLAGYT
TRBJ2-3 | . | TRBV10-2 | ASSDYTDTQY
TRBJ2-6 | . | TRBV11-3 | ASSLAGTGANVLT
TRBJ1-2 | . | TRBV6-5 | ASSYSAAERGYT
TRBJ1-5 | . | TRBV27 | ASSSPGRGEEGLNQPQH
TRBJ1-5 | . | TRBV5-4 | ASSLGGGQPQH
TRBJ2-3 | TRBD1 | TRBV19 | ASSSTQGYTQY
TRBJ2-7 | . | TRBV6-5 | ASSNTYEQY
TRBJ1-6 | . | TRBV11-2 | ASSLVQGYSPLH
TRBJ2-3 | . | TRBV7-9 | ASSSQANWQGTQY
TRBJ1-3 | . | TRBV5-1 | ASSVDTSSGNTIY
TRBJ2-1 | TRBD2 | TRBV19 | ASSSISGTSGSEQF
TRBJ2-3 | TRBD2 | TRBV7-3 | ASSFLAASTDTQY